This T cell receptor (beta chain) was captured in a study of blood T cell repertoires in COVID-19. As for the study in general: T cells, B-cell-depleted T cells, or PBMCs provided the cDNA or gDNA that served as material.

Comment on this clone: Other DNA sequences in this specimen translate into the identical CDR3.

Ages ranged from about 18 to 100 years, with residence in around 24 US areas. Clinical history as reported by participants underpinned cohort assignment. The germline gives CDR1 SEHNR, CDR2 FQNEAQ (reference sequence). Trimming removed 5 bases from V and 2 bases from J; junction bases left unmatched: 3. The CDR3 sequence is 14 residues long. Assay: immunoSEQ multiplex PCR; the TCRdb copy retains only in-frame clones and omits some. The sample has 100,000 to 150,000 clones; around 80% are singletons. This receptor was obtained from a man between 35 and 55 years old with acute COVID-19. Sequencing used PBMCs or T cells enriched from blood (not recorded which). V and J are TRBV7-9 and TRBJ1-3; TRBD1 aligns across 7 bases. Written as DNA, the CDR3 is TGTGCCAGCAGCCCCGGGACAGCTGGAAACACCATATATTTT. This codes for CASSPGTAGNTIYF.